Below, 2 T cell receptor beta chains from the same sample are listed, as sequenced in a study of response to subunit inactivated influenza vaccine. TCRdb analysed the RT-PCR reads with MiXCR anew, one entry per CDR3 protein. The sample carries 650,000 to 700,000 distinct CDR3 sequences, less than 20% recorded once. Sequenced here: PBMCs from blood, sampled 11 to 12 days after vaccination. These receptors were taken from a man in his forties or fifties who received an inactivated influenza vaccine.

The chain is built from TRBV12-3 or TRBV12-4 and TRBJ2-1, with 10 bases aligning to TRBD2. The CDR3 loop spans 16 amino acids. The J segment lost 5 bases and the V segment lost 3 bases, leaving 7 bases of the junction unmatched. CDR3 bases: TGTGCCAGCAGTTTTGGGTGGCTAGCGGGAGACAATGAGCAGTTCTTC. It translates to CASSFGWLAGDNEQFF.

The chain joins TRBV5-5 to TRBJ1-4, with TRBD1 matching 10 bases. Germline V gene sequence: CDR1 SGHKS, CDR2 YYEKEE (reference sequence). The CDR3 loop spans 15 amino acids. Losses at the gene ends were 4 bases for V and 8 bases for J; bases not matched to a gene: 8. CDR3 in DNA: TGTGCCAGCAGCATATCGACAGGGGGCTTAGAAAAACTGTTTTTT. It translates to CASSISTGGLEKLFF.